Listed below are T cell receptor beta chains from one sample, sequenced in a study of cytomegalovirus exposure and HLA in healthy donors. TCRdb's table, derived via immunoSEQ multiplex PCR, lists solely in-frame clones and lacks some. The sample holds roughly 120,000 clones, just over 75% seen once. Sequencing was carried out using PBMCs. These receptors were obtained from a young man in good health and CMV-seropositive. Both conserved end residues are part of each CDR3. A D gene is named only where the DNA matches it firmly. Size values are once, few and many counts, or a class for expanded clones, and some rows have none.

TGTGCCAGCAGCTTGGGTCCCGGGGGGACCTCGGGCGGGGAGCTGTTTTTT | CASSLGPGGTSGGELFF | TRBV5-4 | - | TRBJ2-2 | TRBD2
TGTGCCAGCAGCCCTAGACAGGGTGCGCTAATTATGAACACTGAAGCTTTCTTT | CASSPRQGALIMNTEAFF | TRBV11-2 | - | TRBJ1-1 | TRBD1
TGTGCCAGCAAGAACGGGGGGGCTAGCGATACGCAGTATTTT | CASKNGGASDTQYF | TRBV2 | - | TRBJ2-3 | TRBD2
TGTGCCAGTAGTGCATGGCCCGAGGGGCAGTACTTC | CASSAWPEGQYF | TRBV19 | - | TRBJ2-7 | -
TGCGCCAGCAGCCACGGACGGACAGGGAGCTACGAGCAGTACTTC | CASSHGRTGSYEQYF | TRBV4-3 | - | TRBJ2-7 | TRBD1
TGTGCCATCAGTGTGGCCCAAGAGACCCAGTACTTC | CAISVAQETQYF | TRBV10-3 | - | TRBJ2-5 | -
TGCAGCGTTGAAGGTGCGGACAGGGATACCGGGGAGCTGTTTTTT | CSVEGADRDTGELFF | TRBV29-1 | - | TRBJ2-2 | TRBD1
TGTGCCAGCAGCGAAGACAGGGTTCAATTCAATGAGCAGTTCTTC | CASSEDRVQFNEQFF | TRBV2 | - | TRBJ2-1 | TRBD1
TGTGCCAGCAGCTTCGGGGGTGGGAGCAATCAGCCCCAGCATTTT | CASSFGGGSNQPQHF | TRBV7-9 | - | TRBJ1-5 | -
TGTGCCAGCAGCCAGGGGACTAGCGGTACCGGGGAGCTGTTTTTT | CASSQGTSGTGELFF | TRBV7-6 | - | TRBJ2-2 | TRBD2
TGTGCCTGGAGTGAAGCCGGGACAGGGGGCCGCTCACCCCTCCACTTT | CAWSEAGTGGRSPLHF | TRBV30 | few | TRBJ1-6 | TRBD1
TGTGCCAGCTCACCAGATGGCAGGGGGCAAAACACTGAAGCTTTCTTT | CASSPDGRGQNTEAFF | TRBV18 | - | TRBJ1-1 | TRBD1
TGTGCCAGCAGACTACAGGCGGGGAATGAGCAGTTCTTC | CASRLQAGNEQFF | TRBV7-2 | - | TRBJ2-1 | -
TGTGCCAGCAGCGGCCAGCGGGGGTTCACAGATACGCAGTATTTT | CASSGQRGFTDTQYF | TRBV7-2 | - | TRBJ2-3 | TRBD2
TGTGCCAGCTCTATCCGCGCCGGGGTTGTTTATACGCAGTATTTT | CASSIRAGVVYTQYF | TRBV7-2 | - | TRBJ2-3 | -
TGTGCCAGTACCACCTTCGACAGGGCCAGCTCTGGAAACACCATATATTTT | CASTTFDRASSGNTIYF | TRBV19 | few | TRBJ1-3 | TRBD1
TGTGCCAGCAGTGAAGCGGGGGGGGAGACTAGCTCAAGGGACTTC | CASSEAGGETSSRDF | TRBV2 | - | TRBJ2-4 | TRBD2
TGTGCCAGCAGCCACCCCAGGGGACGGGAGACCCAGTACTTC | CASSHPRGRETQYF | TRBV7-3 | - | TRBJ2-5 | -
TGCGCCAGCAGCCAAGCCCCACCCGGGTCTTCGGCAGATACGCAGTATTTT | CASSQAPPGSSADTQYF | TRBV4-1 | - | TRBJ2-3 | -
TGTGCCAGCAGCCAGGGGGCCGGGGATACGCAGTATTTT | CASSQGAGDTQYF | TRBV7-2 | - | TRBJ2-3 | TRBD1
TGTGCCAGCAGCTTCCCCGGGACAGGGGGATTAGATACGCAGTATTTT | CASSFPGTGGLDTQYF | TRBV7-9 | - | TRBJ2-3 | TRBD1
TGTGCCAGCAGCCTTAGCTCTGGAAACACCATATATTTT | CASSLSSGNTIYF | TRBV14 | - | TRBJ1-3 | -
TGTGCCTGGAGTGGAAGGGGGAAGGGTCAGCCCCAGCATTTT | CAWSGRGKGQPQHF | TRBV30 | - | TRBJ1-5 | -
TGTGCCAGCAATCAGGGCTACGAGCAGTACTTC | CASNQGYEQYF | TRBV5-5 | - | TRBJ2-7 | -
TGTGCCAGCACCTGGCGGCAGAACTACGAGCAGTACTTC | CASTWRQNYEQYF | TRBV5-5 | once | TRBJ2-7 | -
TGTGCCAGCACCGCCCGGGGGGTCAAAAACATTCAGTACTTC | CASTARGVKNIQYF | TRBV6-6 | few | TRBJ2-4 | TRBD2
TGTGCCATCAGAGACAGGGGTGACACTGAAGCTTTCTTT | CAIRDRGDTEAFF | TRBV10-3 | - | TRBJ1-1 | TRBD1
TGTGCCAGCGACGAGACAGGGCGGACCGGGGAGCTGTTTTTT | CASDETGRTGELFF | TRBV9 | - | TRBJ2-2 | TRBD1
TGTGCCAGCGCGAAATTCCAGGGACAGGCGTACTACGAGCAGTACTTC | CASAKFQGQAYYEQYF | TRBV5-6 | - | TRBJ2-7 | TRBD1
TGTGCCAGCAGCCAAAGCGGGCTCGACCTCTCTGGGGCCAACGTCCTGACTTTC | CASSQSGLDLSGANVLTF | TRBV7-8 | few | TRBJ2-6 | -
TGTGCCAGCAGCTTACGGGGGGCTTCCCCGAATTCACCCCTCCACTTT | CASSLRGASPNSPLHF | TRBV7-9 | few | TRBJ1-6 | -
TGTGCCACAGGGGTGCTCTACGAGCAGTACTTC | CATGVLYEQYF | TRBV6-5 | - | TRBJ2-7 | -
TGCGCCAGCAGCCCCTTCCCGCGGGGGAGCTCCTACGAGCAGTACTTC | CASSPFPRGSSYEQYF | TRBV4-1 | - | TRBJ2-7 | TRBD2
TGCGCCAGCAGCCTCGAGACAGGCAACTATGGCTACACCTTC | CASSLETGNYGYTF | TRBV4-3 | - | TRBJ1-2 | -
TGTGCCAGCAGCTCCAGGACAGGTCTAATGTTTTTT | CASSSRTGLMFF | TRBV7-2 | - | TRBJ1-4 | TRBD1
TGTGCCAGCAGCCCTGGAGGTTCGCGGGGCAATCAGCCCCAGCATTTT | CASSPGGSRGNQPQHF | TRBV5-6 | - | TRBJ1-5 | -
TGTGCCAGCAGCTTAGACGCGGGCACAGATACGCAGTATTTT | CASSLDAGTDTQYF | TRBV7-2 | few | TRBJ2-3 | -
TGCGCCAGCAGCCAATCTCAGGGGGGAAGGGTCAAAAACATTCAGTACTTC | CASSQSQGGRVKNIQYF | TRBV4-1 | - | TRBJ2-4 | -
TGTGCCAGCAGCTCCGGGGGACAGGGGAGAACAGGTGAAGCTTTCTTT | CASSSGGQGRTGEAFF | TRBV7-9 | - | TRBJ1-1 | TRBD1
TGTGCCAGTAGTATAGTGACGACAGGGTTCAACATTCAGTACTTC | CASSIVTTGFNIQYF | TRBV19 | - | TRBJ2-4 | TRBD1
TGTGCCAGCAGCCCCAGTATAGCGCCGTCCTACGAGCAGTACTTC | CASSPSIAPSYEQYF | TRBV6-5 | - | TRBJ2-7 | -
TGTGCCAGTACGGGACAGGGTTCTTATAGCAATCAGCCCCAGCATTTT | CASTGQGSYSNQPQHF | TRBV19 | few | TRBJ1-5 | TRBD1
TGTGCCAGCAGTCTAATGGCTGCGGGCCAGCCCCAGCATTTT | CASSLMAAGQPQHF | TRBV6-5 | - | TRBJ1-5 | -
TGTGCCAGCAGCCAATCGGGGCCATACAATGAGCAGTTCTTC | CASSQSGPYNEQFF | TRBV16 | - | TRBJ2-1 | -
TGTGCCAGCAGCGTAGGAGCGGGGAGCACCGGGGAGCTGTTTTTT | CASSVGAGSTGELFF | TRBV9 | - | TRBJ2-2 | TRBD2
TGTGCCATCAGGGAACAGGGGGAAGAGACCCAGTACTTC | CAIREQGEETQYF | TRBV10-3 | - | TRBJ2-5 | TRBD1
TGTGCCTGGACTCCGATCACTGAAGCCAAAAACATTCAGTACTTC | CAWTPITEAKNIQYF | TRBV30 | - | TRBJ2-4 | -
TGCAGCGTTGAAGGACAGATTCCCTACGAGCAGTACTTC | CSVEGQIPYEQYF | TRBV29-1 | - | TRBJ2-7 | -
TGTGCCAGCAGCCCGCAGGGAACTTCTTACACTGAAGCTTTCTTT | CASSPQGTSYTEAFF | TRBV6-5 | few | TRBJ1-1 | -
TGCGCCAGCAGCTTGATGACAGCGAACACTGAAGCTTTCTTT | CASSLMTANTEAFF | TRBV5-1 | - | TRBJ1-1 | -
TGCAGCGTCCCCTCCGGGACAGACTACGAGCAGTACTTC | CSVPSGTDYEQYF | TRBV29-1 | - | TRBJ2-7 | TRBD1
TGTGCCAGTAAGGAGGGGGGGGCCTACAATGAGCAGTTCTTC | CASKEGGAYNEQFF | TRBV19 | - | TRBJ2-1 | -